These 12 T cell receptor beta chains share one sample of origin, sequenced in a study of blood T cells in healthy people across ages. Sample-barcoded 5' priming and a J-beta primer mix drove a second PCR of roughly 7 to 11 cycles. Each CDR3 protein is one row after TCRdb ran MiXCR on the 5' RACE reads. The profile shows 950,000 to 1,200,000 distinct CDR3 sequences, less than 45% of them singletons. Sequencing was carried out using blood. Receptors were obtained from a man aged 18 to 35 in good health.

The table lists this clonotype with a few counts. CDR3 in DNA: TGTGCCAGCAGCCCCACCTCCGGGGTTTACAATGAGCAGTTCTTC. It encodes CASSPTSGVYNEQFF. The V gene is TRBV13, the J gene TRBJ2-1, with TRBD2 as a possible D gene (5 bases). Germline lookup yields CDR1 PRHDT and CDR2 FYEKMQ (reference sequence). The CDR3 contains 15 residues. The V gene lost 5 bases and the J gene lost 4 bases, with 15 bases spanning the gap.

Details on this clonotype: One end of the junction does not line up with germline, which may come from a read error. V and J are TRBV14 and TRBJ2-6; D may be TRBD2 (5 bases). CDR1 and CDR2 (germline): SGHDN, FVKESK. The CDR3 has 17 residues. The CDR3 DNA sequence: TGTGCCGGCAGCCAAAGGTCGGGAATCTCTGGGGCCAACGTCCTGACTTTC. Amino acids: CAGSQRSGISGANVLTF. The entire variable domain, with the rest obtained from reference TRBV14 and TRBJ2-6, is as follows: EAGVTQFPSHSVIEKGQTVTLRCDPISGHDNLYWYRRVMGKEIKFLLHFVKESKQDESGMPNNRFLAERTGGTYSTLKVQPAELEDSGVYFCAGSQRSGISGANVLTFGAGSRLTVL.

This clonotype came up once. The rearrangement uses TRBV2 and TRBJ2-5; 7 positions match TRBD2. Trimming removed 11 bases from V and 1 base from J; junction bases left unmatched: 10. This CDR3 has 14 residues. CDR1 and CDR2 (germline): SNHLY, FYNNEI. This CDR3 is CAGKSGVAQETQYF. The CDR3 nucleotides read TGTGCCGGAAAAAGCGGGGTAGCCCAAGAGACCCAGTACTTC.

This sequence joins TRBV7-9 and TRBJ1-5, with D uncertain. Trimming cost V 4 bases and J 0 bases, with 13 bases left between them. The germline V gene encodes CDR1 SEHNR and CDR2 FQNEAQ (reference sequence). The CDR3 spans 16 residues. The CDR3 region is CASSSLIKNSNQPQHF. The DNA for the CDR3 is TGTGCCAGCAGCTCCCTTATTAAGAATAGCAATCAGCCCCAGCATTTT.

This clonotype has only one observation. One junction end does not reproduce the germline sequence, and a read error may be involved. The chain joins TRBV29-1 to TRBJ1-2, with a weak D call TRBD1 (6 bases). The CDR3 is 14 amino acids. Looked up from germline, CDR1 is SQVTM and CDR2 is ANQGSEA. In DNA form, the CDR3 reads TGCAGCGTTGACCCCCAGGGGCGCGACTATGACTACACCTTC. Protein: CSVDPQGRDYDYTF.

The table lists this clonotype with a few counts. The chain carries TRBV12-5 and TRBJ2-5; D ambiguous. The V end was cut by 1 base, the J end by 0 bases, with 9 bases between. Germline V gives CDR1 LGHNT, CDR2 FRNRAP. The CDR3 length is 15 residues. The CDR3 nucleotides are TGTGCTAGTGGTTTGGGCCCAACGTACCAAGAGACCCAGTACTTC. Translated, it gives CASGLGPTYQETQYF.

The chain has TRBV9 and TRBJ2-3, with TRBD2 identical over 9 bases. The length of the CDR3 is 15 residues. J was trimmed by 4 bases and V by 1 base; bases with no gene match: 4. Germline assignment: CDR1 SGDLS and CDR2 YYNGEE. CDR3 amino acids: CASSVTGLAADTQYF. The CDR3 DNA reads as TGTGCCAGCAGCGTAACGGGACTAGCCGCAGATACGCAGTATTTT.

This clonotype was picked up many times. This rearrangement joins TRBV12-3 or TRBV12-4 to TRBJ1-2, with D possibly being TRBD1 (6 bases). This CDR3 has 14 residues. The germline V and J ends were trimmed by 6 bases and 5 bases, with 16 bases remaining between them. The CDR3 protein is CASRPRQEIYGYTF. The CDR3 bases are TGTGCCAGCAGGCCTCGACAGGAGATATATGGCTACACCTTC.

This sequence joins TRBV20-1 and TRBJ2-7, with D hard to call. Trimming left V 1 base short and J 5 bases short, with 6 bases between. The germline CDR1 and CDR2 sequences are DFQATT and SNEGSKA (reference sequence). The CDR3 runs to 11 residues. The CDR3 nucleotides read TGCAGTGCTAGAGTCGTTAACGAGCAGTACTTC. It specifies CSARVVNEQYF.

CDR3 sequence (DNA): TGTGCCAGCAGCAAAACCGGATCAGTCCTTGACTATGGCTACACCTTC. This translates into CASSKTGSVLDYGYTF. This chain uses TRBV21-1 with TRBJ1-2. TRBV21-1 is recorded as a pseudogene. The CDR3 covers 16 residues.

V usage is TRBV21-1 and J usage is TRBJ1-2. TRBV21-1 is given as a pseudogene. The length of the CDR3 is 15 residues. The CDR3 region has the DNA TGTGCCAGCAGCAAAGAAGGCGGGACTAACTATGGCTACACCTTC. Translation: CASSKEGGTNYGYTF.

This clonotype has just one count. At one boundary the junction diverges from the germline segment, which might be a read error. This chain joins TRBV11-2 and TRBJ2-1, with TRBD2 identical over 10 bases. CDR1 is SGHAT and CDR2 is FQNNGV in the germline V gene. This CDR3 contains 14 residues. The CDR3 region has the DNA TGTGCCGGCAGGAAGCGGGGGGGCTTCGATGAGCAGTTCTTC. It specifies CAGRKRGGFDEQFF.